There are a few counts of the clone carrying this TCR beta chain. The sample originates from a study of tumour-infiltrating T cells in Burkitt lymphoma. Study background: Survival, overall and progression-free, tracked with productive clonality.

Some clones are missing from TCRdb's copy, which holds only in-frame ones; the method was immunoSEQ multiplex PCR. The table shows about 15,000 clones, with roughly 75% occurring only once. Sample: tumor tissue. The clonotype was recovered from a human donor with diffuse large B-cell lymphoma.

CDR3 sequence (DNA): TGTGCCAGCAGCTCGAGACTTGCCTCCTACGAGCAGTACTTC. Amino acids: CASSSRLASYEQYF. The chain joins TRBV7-2 to TRBJ2-7, with unresolved D. The CDR3 extends over 14 amino acids. Germline V gene data show CDR1 as SGHTA and CDR2 as FQGNSA. The V and J ends lost 4 bases and 0 bases respectively, with 10 bases between them.